This T cell receptor (beta chain) was recorded in a study of shared clonotypes between healthy human individuals. All donors qualified as healthy HIV-negative adults and had experienced no recent acute infections or vaccinations. This clone has at least ten counts. Antigen specificity is unknown. Study outcomes and limitations: In four donors, around 5.5% of naive CD4 clonotypes appeared in common. Generally, naive subsets came out with larger estimated richness than memory subsets.

Authors' methods: Without quality scores, immunoSEQ junctional reads could not be filtered like full-length reads. The protocol was immunoSEQ multiplex PCR, while the TCRdb copy is restricted to in-frame clones and leaves out a portion. V and J calls and clone size are as listed in that table; D and trimming were resolved from the DNA. The top ten clones hold 0.85% to 1% of a sample with around 1.1 million clones, roughly 80% of them seen once. Sequences were obtained from memory CD4+ T cells from PBMCs. The subset here: CD45RA-negative fraction. This TCR came from a man between 18 and 35 years old in good health. Some clones in this sample may be carry-over from other donors' samples.

CDR3 in amino acids: CASSLLEGEAYEQYF. Written as DNA, the CDR3 is TGTGCCAGCAGCTTATTGGAGGGGGAAGCCTACGAGCAGTACTTC. The genes are TRBV11-2 and TRBJ2-7; D may be TRBD1 or TRBD2 (6 bases each). The CDR3 is 15 residues long. The V end lost 2 bases, the J end lost 2 bases, and 13 bases lay between the germline ends. Germline V gene data show CDR1 as SGHAT and CDR2 as FQNNGV.